This T cell receptor (beta chain) was identified during a study of CD8+ T cells in alopecia areata. Overall study: Grafted skin came from C3H/HeJ donors with spontaneous alopecia (about 6-13 months old) and was placed on approximately 7-10-week-old female C3H/HeJ mice.

On the basis of CD4, CD8alpha, NKG2D, NKG2ACE and other markers, pooled cutaneous lymph node cells were sorted. This clone was seen more than once but under ten times. Mouse names are used for the genes. With the read ending 4 residues before the CDR3 end, the germline J gene is used to fill in that end. Isolated RNA was reverse transcribed into cDNA used as the sequencing template. Only in-frame clones appear in the TCRdb table, and some are missing; sequencing was by immunoSEQ multiplex PCR. Singletons are absent from the sample, which has 250,000 or so clones. The CDR3 is 14 amino acids. The ends lost 1 base at V and 3 bases at J; junction bases unmatched: 3. CDR1 is FNHDT and CDR2 is SITEND in the germline V gene (reference sequence).

V and J are TRBV19 and TRBJ2-7, with 8 bases aligning to TRBD2. The origin of this receptor is a C3H/HeJ mouse with alopecia areata. MHC haplotype: H2-k. Sequenced: CD4+ T cells sorted from a lymph node. CDR3 sequence reads: CASSIHWGNYEQYF. Partial CDR3 DNA: TGTGCCAGCAGTATACACTGGGGGAACTAT.